This is a list of T cell receptor beta chains from one sample in a study of CD8 T cells in seronegative destructive rheumatoid arthritis. TCRdb keeps only in-frame clones here, not all; method: immunoSEQ multiplex PCR. This table holds 4,000 to 5,000 clones, approximately 72% found once. Source material: CD8+ T cells from blood. These receptors all come from a woman aged 45 to 70 with seronegative destructive rheumatoid arthritis. Both conserved end residues are part of each CDR3. The D gene is left open where the match is weak. Some rows have no size entry. The others give once, few or many, or a class for an expanded clone.

CDR3 DNA: TGTGCCAGCCTTGGGGGGATCAATGAGCAGTTCTTC; CDR3 protein: CASLGGINEQFF; J gene: TRBJ2-1; D gene: -; V gene: TRBV28; clone size: -
CDR3 DNA: TGTGCCAGCAGCTGGGCGGCAGGGGGACGAGGCACCGGGGAGCTGTTTTTT; CDR3 protein: CASSWAAGGRGTGELFF; J gene: TRBJ2-2; D gene: TRBD1; V gene: TRBV5-8; clone size: few
CDR3 DNA: TGCGCCAGCAGCCAAGATACAGGTTCCTACGAGCAGTACTTC; CDR3 protein: CASSQDTGSYEQYF; J gene: TRBJ2-7; D gene: -; V gene: TRBV4-1; clone size: -
CDR3 DNA: TGTGCCAGCAGCTTAGGTCGGGGGTCACACTACGAGCAGTACTTC; CDR3 protein: CASSLGRGSHYEQYF; J gene: TRBJ2-7; D gene: -; V gene: TRBV11-1; clone size: -
CDR3 DNA: TGTGCCAGCTGGACAGGGGGTGGAAGCCAGCCCCAGCATTTT; CDR3 protein: CASWTGGGSQPQHF; J gene: TRBJ1-5; D gene: TRBD1; V gene: TRBV6-6; clone size: -
CDR3 DNA: TGTGCCAGCAGTACTGGGGCACAGCCCCAGCATTTT; CDR3 protein: CASSTGAQPQHF; J gene: TRBJ1-5; D gene: -; V gene: TRBV6-6; clone size: few
CDR3 DNA: TGTGCCAGCGAAGGTCGGGACAGGGTCTACAATGAGCAGTTCTTC; CDR3 protein: CASEGRDRVYNEQFF; J gene: TRBJ2-1; D gene: TRBD1; V gene: TRBV6-1; clone size: once
CDR3 DNA: TGTGCCAGCAGCTTCGGGCTAGCGGAGCCCCAAGAGACCCAGTACTTC; CDR3 protein: CASSFGLAEPQETQYF; J gene: TRBJ2-5; D gene: TRBD2; V gene: TRBV7-9; clone size: -
CDR3 DNA: TGTGCCAGCAGTTCCCCAGGGTCTAATTCACCCCTCCACTTT; CDR3 protein: CASSSPGSNSPLHF; J gene: TRBJ1-6; D gene: -; V gene: TRBV28; clone size: -
CDR3 DNA: TGTGCCAGCGGGGGACAGGGTTCTAACTATGGCTACACCTTC; CDR3 protein: CASGGQGSNYGYTF; J gene: TRBJ1-2; D gene: TRBD1; V gene: TRBV2; clone size: -
CDR3 DNA: TGCGCCAGCAGCGAGCGGGGAGGAACAAATGAAGCTTTCTTT; CDR3 protein: CASSERGGTNEAFF; J gene: TRBJ1-1; D gene: -; V gene: TRBV5-1; clone size: -
CDR3 DNA: TGCAGCGTTGAGGGCCTAGCGGGGGGGCTTGTTAATGAGCAGTTCTTC; CDR3 protein: CSVEGLAGGLVNEQFF; J gene: TRBJ2-1; D gene: TRBD2; V gene: TRBV29-1; clone size: medium-sized
CDR3 DNA: TGTGCCAGCAGCTGGAGGACAGGCCTTAATGAAAAACTGTTTTTT; CDR3 protein: CASSWRTGLNEKLFF; J gene: TRBJ1-4; D gene: TRBD1; V gene: TRBV7-9; clone size: once
CDR3 DNA: TGCGCCAGCAGCTTGGCTCAATCAGGGGCGAACACTGAAGCTTTCTTT; CDR3 protein: CASSLAQSGANTEAFF; J gene: TRBJ1-1; D gene: -; V gene: TRBV5-1; clone size: -
CDR3 DNA: TGTGCCAGCTTCCAGACGAACACCGGGGAGCTGTTTTTT; CDR3 protein: CASFQTNTGELFF; J gene: TRBJ2-2; D gene: -; V gene: TRBV5-4; clone size: -
CDR3 DNA: TGTGCCAGCAGCTTGACAAGGATAGAGACCCAGTACTTC; CDR3 protein: CASSLTRIETQYF; J gene: TRBJ2-5; D gene: -; V gene: TRBV11-2; clone size: -
CDR3 DNA: TGTGCCAGCAGCCCGACGGGGGGGGCCTTAGCCAAAAACATTCAGTACTTC; CDR3 protein: CASSPTGGALAKNIQYF; J gene: TRBJ2-4; D gene: TRBD2; V gene: TRBV7-8; clone size: -
CDR3 DNA: TGTGCCAGCAGCCCCAAAGCGGGCACCCGACCAGATACGCAGTATTTT; CDR3 protein: CASSPKAGTRPDTQYF; J gene: TRBJ2-3; D gene: -; V gene: TRBV7-9; clone size: -
CDR3 DNA: TGTGCCAGCAGCTCGCCAGGGGTTTCACCCCTCCACTTT; CDR3 protein: CASSSPGVSPLHF; J gene: TRBJ1-6; D gene: -; V gene: TRBV7-3; clone size: -
CDR3 DNA: TGTGCCAGCAGCGAACCTCCGGGAGAGAGCTCCTATAATTCACCCCTCCACTTT; CDR3 protein: CASSEPPGESSYNSPLHF; J gene: TRBJ1-6; D gene: -; V gene: TRBV9; clone size: -
CDR3 DNA: TGTGCCAGCAGGCCTCAGGGGTTCAATGAGCAGTTCTTC; CDR3 protein: CASRPQGFNEQFF; J gene: TRBJ2-1; D gene: -; V gene: TRBV27; clone size: -
CDR3 DNA: TGCAGCGTTCGGACTAGCGGGAAAGTGCAGTACTTC; CDR3 protein: CSVRTSGKVQYF; J gene: TRBJ2-7; D gene: TRBD2; V gene: TRBV29-1; clone size: large
CDR3 DNA: TGTGCCAGCAGCCCGGAGACAGGAATAGATACGCAGTATTTT; CDR3 protein: CASSPETGIDTQYF; J gene: TRBJ2-3; D gene: -; V gene: TRBV5-5; clone size: once
CDR3 DNA: TGTGCCAGCAGCTTACCTCTAGAACAGGGCCCCATGAACACTGAAGCTTTCTTT; CDR3 protein: CASSLPLEQGPMNTEAFF; J gene: TRBJ1-1; D gene: -; V gene: TRBV7-9; clone size: -
CDR3 DNA: TGTGCCAGCAGCGCTCAGAACGGACTAGCGGGAGAGACCCAGTACTTC; CDR3 protein: CASSAQNGLAGETQYF; J gene: TRBJ2-5; D gene: TRBD2; V gene: TRBV9; clone size: few
CDR3 DNA: TGTGCCAGCACAGCCTTGGAGGGGCGCATTGATGGCTACACCTTC; CDR3 protein: CASTALEGRIDGYTF; J gene: TRBJ1-2; D gene: -; V gene: TRBV9; clone size: -
CDR3 DNA: TGCAGCGTTGAAGTCGGGTGGGGCACAAGCGGGGAGCTGTTTTTT; CDR3 protein: CSVEVGWGTSGELFF; J gene: TRBJ2-2; D gene: -; V gene: TRBV29-1; clone size: -
CDR3 DNA: TGTGCCAGTAGTATCGGCGGACAAAAGAATGAGCAGTTCTTC; CDR3 protein: CASSIGGQKNEQFF; J gene: TRBJ2-1; D gene: -; V gene: TRBV19; clone size: -
CDR3 DNA: TGTGCCAGTACCCCGGGATCCTATAATTCACCCCTCCACTTT; CDR3 protein: CASTPGSYNSPLHF; J gene: TRBJ1-6; D gene: -; V gene: TRBV19; clone size: -
CDR3 DNA: TGCAGCGTTGAATTGACAACTAGATATTACAATGAGCAGTTCTTC; CDR3 protein: CSVELTTRYYNEQFF; J gene: TRBJ2-1; D gene: -; V gene: TRBV29-1; clone size: -
CDR3 DNA: TGCGCCAGCAGCCAAGACTGGCAGTACACCTTC; CDR3 protein: CASSQDWQYTF; J gene: TRBJ1-2; D gene: -; V gene: TRBV4-1; clone size: -
CDR3 DNA: TGTGCCAGCATGCCGGGCAGGGAGGATGGCTACACCTTC; CDR3 protein: CASMPGREDGYTF; J gene: TRBJ1-2; D gene: -; V gene: TRBV2; clone size: -